Shown below are 28 T cell receptor beta chains from a single sample sequenced in a study of PD-1 blockade in classical Hodgkin lymphoma. The method was immunoSEQ multiplex PCR; TCRdb's version includes in-frame clones alone and lacks a portion of them. The repertoire includes about 94,000 clones, approximately 89% of them detected once, and about 10% sits in the top ten. All patients relapsed after autologous stem cell transplantation, and brentuximab vedotin exposure varied. The sample consisted of peripheral blood mononuclear cells (PBMCs), taken before the second cycle of nivolumab. All receptors come from a human donor with classical Hodgkin lymphoma.

J is TRBJ1-1 and V is TRBV6-4; D ambiguous. Trimming took off 3 bases at V and 4 bases at J, with 9 bases between the two ends. CDR1 is MRHNA and CDR2 is SNTAGT in the germline V gene. The CDR3 contains 13 residues. In nucleotides, the CDR3 is TGTGCCAGCAGTGAGCAGGTTGCCACTGAAGCTTTCTTT. Its translation is CASSEQVATEAFF.

The rearrangement joins TRBV30 to TRBJ2-1; possibly TRBD2 for D (7 bases). The CDR3 has 14 residues. V lost 4 bases, J lost 6 bases, and 16 bases lay in between. CDR1 is GTSNPN and CDR2 is SVGIG in the germline V gene (reference sequence). For the CDR3, the DNA is TGTGCCTGGAATCGGGGGGCGCGGTCCAATGAGCAGTTCTTC. Residues: CAWNRGARSNEQFF.

The chain links TRBV28 to TRBJ2-7, with D hard to call. CDR3 length: 13 residues. Trimming shortened V by 7 bases and J by 4 bases, and 14 bases separated the two germline ends. The germline V gene encodes CDR1 MDHEN and CDR2 SYDVKM. CDR3 sequence reads: CASTLNTPYEQYF. The CDR3 DNA is TGTGCCAGCACCCTGAACACTCCTTACGAGCAGTACTTC.

V and J are TRBV6-6 and TRBJ2-7; TRBD2 aligns across 8 bases. V shed 7 bases and J 4 bases; nucleotides not matched to a gene: 9. Germline V gene data show CDR1 as MNHNY and CDR2 as SVGAGI (reference sequence). The CDR3 runs 14 residues. The CDR3 region has the DNA TGTGCCAGCACTTCACTAGCGGCGCTTTACGAGCAGTACTTC. The encoded protein is CASTSLAALYEQYF.

The chain couples TRBV27 to TRBJ1-2; D uncertain. From germline, CDR1 is MNHEY and CDR2 SMNVEV (reference sequence). The CDR3 is 13 amino acids. V lost 2 bases to trimming and J lost 4 bases, with 8 bases between them. This chain's CDR3 is CASSLTASYGYTF. The CDR3 bases are TGTGCCAGCAGTTTAACAGCGTCCTATGGCTACACCTTC.

This clone showed up just once. This chain connects TRBV6-1 to TRBJ2-1; D may be TRBD1 or TRBD2 (5 bases each). V was trimmed by 11 bases and J by 5 bases, leaving 19 bases between them. Looked up from germline, CDR1 is MNHNS and CDR2 is SASEGT. This CDR3 spans 14 amino acids. The DNA of the CDR3 is TGTGCCGGGGGAGCTAGACACATCAACAATGAGCAGTTCTTC. This encodes CAGGARHINNEQFF.

The chain uses TRBV14 and TRBJ2-2; 7 bases are a match to TRBD2. Per the germline V gene, CDR1 is SGHDN and CDR2 is FVKESK. V lost 3 bases, J lost 1 base, and 17 bases stayed unmatched. The CDR3 runs 20 residues. The CDR3 spells CASSHPPGGRAWWNTGELFF. DNA for the CDR3: TGTGCCAGCAGCCACCCCCCCGGAGGGAGGGCCTGGTGGAACACCGGGGAGCTGTTTTTT.

The rearrangement links TRBV7-8 to TRBJ1-1; D is undetermined. Germline-derived CDR1 and CDR2 are SGHVS and FQNEAQ. The V end was cut by 1 base, the J end by 9 bases, with 9 bases between. The CDR3 totals 12 residues. The CDR3 sequence: CASSLVAQQAFF. The CDR3 DNA is TGTGCCAGCAGCTTAGTTGCTCAGCAAGCTTTCTTT.

The rearrangement uses TRBV2 and TRBJ2-7; possibly TRBD1 for D (6 bases). Trimming left V 5 bases short and J 2 bases short, with 25 bases between. CDR1 and CDR2 from the germline V gene are SNHLY and FYNNEI. The CDR3 contains 18 residues. CDR3: CASSFFPQQGGVPYEQYF. The CDR3 bases are TGTGCCAGCAGTTTCTTTCCCCAACAGGGTGGAGTCCCCTACGAGCAGTACTTC.

This chain links TRBV19 with TRBJ2-1; D is ambiguous. This CDR3 contains 12 residues. Germline loops: CDR1 LNHDA, CDR2 SQIVND (reference sequence). Trimming removed 1 base from V and 7 bases from J, with 5 bases in between. CDR3 bases: TGTGCCAGTAGTATAGGCTTAAATGAGCAGTTCTTC. It codes for CASSIGLNEQFF. Full variable domain (outside the CDR3, taken from reference TRBV19 and TRBJ2-1): DGGITQSPKYLFRKEGQNVTLSCEQNLNHDAMYWYRQDPGQGLRLIYYSQIVNDFQKGDIAEGYSVSREKKESFPLTVTSAQKNPTAFYLCASSIGLNEQFFGPGTRLTVL.

This clone was seen more than once but under ten times. The chain recombines TRBV7-8 with TRBJ1-1; D gene uncertain. The V gene's germline CDR1 is SGHVS and CDR2 FQNEAQ. The germline V and J ends were trimmed by 2 bases and 2 bases, with 6 bases remaining between them. CDR3 length: 13 amino acids. CDR3 bases: TGTGCCAGCAGCTTATTGATTAACACTGAAGCTTTCTTT. It translates to CASSLLINTEAFF.

The CDR3 loop is CAWRWGRGVNTIYF. The CDR3 coding sequence is TGTGCCTGGAGATGGGGCCGGGGGGTAAACACCATATATTTT. The J gene is TRBJ1-3, the V gene TRBV30; a weak D match, TRBD1 (5 bases). CDR1 and CDR2 from the germline V gene are GTSNPN and SVGIG (reference sequence). This CDR3 has 14 amino acids. Trimming stripped 3 bases from V and 6 bases from J, with 15 bases between.

The V gene is TRBV6-5, the J gene TRBJ2-5; D remains unclear. V was clipped by 0 bases and J by 2 bases, with 10 bases between them. CDR1 and CDR2 from the germline V gene are MNHEY and SVGAGI. This CDR3 spans 15 amino acids. CDR3 loop: CASSYSSLQQETQYF. Written as DNA, the CDR3 is TGTGCCAGCAGTTACTCGAGTTTACAACAAGAGACCCAGTACTTC.

V and J are TRBV7-9 and TRBJ1-4; D unclear. Germline V lookup: CDR1 SEHNR, CDR2 FQNEAQ (reference sequence). CDR3 length equals 13 residues. The V end was cut by 2 bases, the J end by 7 bases, with 8 bases between. The CDR3 protein is CASSLSTSEKLFF. CDR3 in DNA: TGTGCCAGCAGCTTATCCACAAGTGAAAAACTGTTTTTT.

This sequence joins TRBV6-1 and TRBJ2-3, with TRBD1 identical over 10 bases. From germline, CDR1 is MNHNS and CDR2 SASEGT. V shed 9 bases, J shed 5 bases, and the junction held 5 bases outside the gene matches. The CDR3 is 13 residues long. The CDR3 here is CASWTGGGDTQYF. CDR3 bases: TGTGCCAGTTGGACAGGGGGAGGAGATACGCAGTATTTT.

The chain couples TRBV28 to TRBJ2-2; D might be TRBD2 (6 bases). Germline-derived CDR1 and CDR2 are MDHEN and SYDVKM. The CDR3 loop spans 14 amino acids. V shed 6 bases and J shed 7 bases, with 15 bases lying between them. The DNA for the CDR3 is TGTGCCAGCAGACCTCAGGGAGGTGGCGGGGAGCTGTTTTTT. Its translation: CASRPQGGGGELFF.

The chain combines TRBV28 with TRBJ2-1; 7 bases fit TRBD2. After removal of 4 bases from V and 0 bases from J, the junction contained 3 bases not matched to a gene. CDR1 MDHEN and CDR2 SYDVKM come from the germline V gene. This CDR3 contains 15 residues. The CDR3 DNA is TGTGCCAGCAGTTGGGGGGGTAGCTCCTACAATGAGCAGTTCTTC. Protein sequence: CASSWGGSSYNEQFF.

This chain connects TRBV19 to TRBJ2-3; weak D call: TRBD2 (7 bases). Germline V CDR1 and CDR2: LNHDA, SQIVND (reference sequence). Trimming cost V 4 bases and J 6 bases, with 17 bases left between them. The CDR3 is 15 amino acids. The CDR3 loop reads CASSRGVGGADTQYF. The CDR3 region has the DNA TGTGCCAGTAGTAGAGGGGTAGGGGGGGCGGATACGCAGTATTTT. The complete variable domain, with remaining parts taken from reference TRBV19 and TRBJ2-3, reads DGGITQSPKYLFRKEGQNVTLSCEQNLNHDAMYWYRQDPGQGLRLIYYSQIVNDFQKGDIAEGYSVSREKKESFPLTVTSAQKNPTAFYLCASSRGVGGADTQYFGPGTRLTVL.

The chain uses TRBV28 and TRBJ1-5; 7 bases line up with TRBD1. The CDR3 has 15 amino acids. Germline lookup yields CDR1 MDHEN and CDR2 SYDVKM. V shed 8 bases and J 5 bases; nucleotides not matched to a gene: 12. The CDR3 loop reads CASSRGGGGHQPQHF. CDR3 nucleotide sequence: TGTGCCAGCTCTCGTGGCGGAGGGGGCCATCAGCCCCAGCATTTT. Full variable domain (remainder filled in from reference TRBV28 and TRBJ1-5): DVKVTQSSRYLVKRTGEKVFLECVQDMDHENMFWYRQDPGLGLRLIYFSYDVKMKEKGDIPEGYSVSREKKERFSLILESASTNQTSMYLCASSRGGGGHQPQHFGDGTRLSIL.

This sequence joins TRBV10-3 and TRBJ2-1, with TRBD2 identical over 7 bases. V shed 8 bases, J shed 4 bases, and the junction held 8 bases outside the gene matches. Looked up from germline, CDR1 is ENHRY and CDR2 is SYGVKD. The CDR3 totals 14 residues. In nucleotides, the CDR3 is TGTGCCATCGGGGGGGGAATCGGTTACAATGAGCAGTTCTTC. This codes for CAIGGGIGYNEQFF.

This chain uses TRBV7-6 with TRBJ2-3; 12 nucleotides align to TRBD2. Germline V gene sequence: CDR1 SGHVS, CDR2 FNYEAQ. V trimming: 4 bases; J trimming: 8 bases; junction bases outside the gene matches: 19. The CDR3 runs to 19 residues. CDR3 DNA sequence: TGTGCCAGCAGCTCCCTAGCGGGAGGGCCCTCGGGCCCCCCCGGTACGCAGTATTTT. This sequence encodes CASSSLAGGPSGPPGTQYF.

This chain joins TRBV6-5 and TRBJ1-2; 7 positions match TRBD1. Germline V gives CDR1 MNHEY, CDR2 SVGAGI. The CDR3 totals 15 residues. Trimming cost V 2 bases and J 4 bases; bases outside gene matches: 7. Here the CDR3 reads CASSYGDRVGYGYTF. In DNA form, the CDR3 reads TGTGCCAGCAGTTACGGAGACAGGGTGGGCTATGGCTACACCTTC.

The rearrangement links TRBV13 to TRBJ2-7; 8 bases map to TRBD1. CDR1 PRHDT and CDR2 FYEKMQ come from the germline V gene (reference sequence). There are 16 residues in the CDR3. With 1 base clipped from V and 5 bases from J, the junction kept 10 bases outside the gene matches. The CDR3 region is CASSLETGTGPHEQYF. The CDR3 DNA sequence: TGTGCCAGCAGCTTAGAGACCGGGACAGGACCCCACGAGCAGTACTTC.

The genes are TRBV5-4 and TRBJ1-1; possible D gene TRBD1, 6 bases. Per germline, CDR1 SGHNT and CDR2 YYREEE (reference sequence). V was clipped by 5 bases and J by 1 base, with 18 bases between them. The CDR3 is made up of 16 amino acids. The CDR3 DNA sequence: TGTGCCAGCAGTCTAGGCTCTCCGACAGGGAACACTGAAGCTTTCTTT. Amino acids: CASSLGSPTGNTEAFF. Full variable domain (rest looked up from reference TRBV5-4 and TRBJ1-1): ETGVTQSPTHLIKTRGQQVTLRCSSQSGHNTVSWYQQALGQGPQFIFQYYREEENGRGNFPPRFSGLQFPNYSSELNVNALELDDSALYLCASSLGSPTGNTEAFFGQGTRLTVV.

In its sample, this clone was seen once. V usage is TRBV19 and J usage is TRBJ1-3; D is unresolved. Looked up from germline, CDR1 is LNHDA and CDR2 is SQIVND (reference sequence). CDR3 length: 15 amino acids. V lost 3 bases and J lost 0, with 9 bases in between. CDR3 amino acids: CASSIYFNSGNTIYF. The CDR3 bases are TGTGCCAGTAGTATTTATTTCAACTCTGGAAACACCATATATTTT.

The DNA for the CDR3 is TGTGCCAGCAGCCCATTATCTGGAACTTATGGCTACACCTTC. Amino acid sequence: CASSPLSGTYGYTF. V gene TRBV14 combines with J gene TRBJ1-2; D gene uncertain. This CDR3 contains 14 residues. The V end was cut by 4 bases, the J end by 5 bases, with 14 bases between. Germline loops: CDR1 SGHDN, CDR2 FVKESK.

V is TRBV7-9 and J is TRBJ2-2; maybe TRBD2 (5 bases). CDR1 is SEHNR and CDR2 is FQNEAQ in the germline V gene (reference sequence). Trimming took off 2 bases at V and 4 bases at J, with 11 bases between the two ends. The length of the CDR3 is 15 residues. The CDR3 spells CASSLRGVGTGELFF. CDR3 DNA sequence: TGTGCCAGCAGCTTACGGGGAGTTGGCACCGGGGAGCTGTTTTTT.

This clone occurred once. The rearrangement joins TRBV28 to TRBJ1-5; 10 nucleotides align to TRBD1. Germline V gene data show CDR1 as MDHEN and CDR2 as SYDVKM. Germline trimming cut 6 bases from V and 8 bases from J; bases unmatched to any gene: 7. The CDR3 consists of 14 residues. The CDR3 here is CASRRTGGREPQHF. CDR3 in DNA: TGTGCCAGCAGAAGGACAGGGGGTAGGGAGCCCCAGCATTTT. Based on the CDR3 plus reference TRBV28 and TRBJ1-5, the full variable domain is DVKVTQSSRYLVKRTGEKVFLECVQDMDHENMFWYRQDPGLGLRLIYFSYDVKMKEKGDIPEGYSVSREKKERFSLILESASTNQTSMYLCASRRTGGREPQHFGDGTRLSIL.